Shown below are 29 T cell receptor beta chains from a single sample sequenced in a study of blood T cell repertoires in COVID-19. Method: immunoSEQ multiplex PCR; TCRdb's copy keeps in-frame clones and lacks some. The table records roughly 10,000 clones, 87% of them present only once. Sequencing was done on a sample of peripheral blood. Receptor source: a man under 40 with active or convalescent COVID-19.

This sequence joins TRBV6-5 and TRBJ2-3; D possibly corresponds to TRBD1 (6 bases). Between the trimmed V and J ends, which lost 0 bases and 4 bases, there was a span of 8 bases. CDR1 and CDR2 from the germline V gene are MNHEY and SVGAGI. The CDR3 has 14 residues. CDR3 loop: CASSYSQGPDTQYF. CDR3 bases: TGTGCCAGCAGTTACTCACAGGGACCAGATACGCAGTATTTT.

CDR3 DNA sequence: TGTGCCACCAGCTCTAGACTAGCGGGGACCTACAATGAGCAGTTCTTC. Translation: CATSSRLAGTYNEQFF. The V call is TRBV15, the J call TRBJ2-1; TRBD2 aligns across 11 bases. Germline V lookup: CDR1 LNHNV, CDR2 YYDKDF (reference sequence). The J segment lost 2 bases and the V segment lost 5 bases, leaving 5 bases of the junction unmatched. CDR3 length: 16 residues.

The chain has TRBV2 and TRBJ2-2; D gene unclear. CDR1 and CDR2 from the germline V gene are SNHLY and FYNNEI. V shed 7 bases and J shed 7 bases, with 13 bases lying between them. The CDR3 extends over 13 amino acids. CDR3 in DNA: TGTGCCAGCACCCCAGAGCGTTACGGGGAGCTGTTTTTT. Translating it yields CASTPERYGELFF.

The chain links TRBV5-1 to TRBJ1-1; 7 bases map to TRBD1. The germline V gene has CDR1 SGHRS and CDR2 YFSETQ. With 3 bases clipped from V and 1 base from J, the junction kept 3 bases outside the gene matches. The CDR3 spans 14 residues. Written as DNA, the CDR3 is TGCGCCAGCAGCTCTCAGGGGGGGAACACTGAAGCTTTCTTT. It specifies CASSSQGGNTEAFF.

The CDR3 bases are TGCGCCAGCAGCTTGGCATGGGTGGCTAGCGGGGGCTACGAGCAGTACTTC. Its protein is CASSLAWVASGGYEQYF. J is TRBJ2-7 and V is TRBV5-1; TRBD2 matches 10 bases. Germline V gene data show CDR1 as SGHRS and CDR2 as YFSETQ. V lost 0 bases, J lost 3 bases, and 9 bases stayed unmatched. This CDR3 spans 17 amino acids.

The chain carries TRBV9 and TRBJ2-5; tentative D call: TRBD1 (7 bases). CDR3 size: 14 residues. The germline gives CDR1 SGDLS, CDR2 YYNGEE. V lost 3 bases and J 7 bases, leaving 16 bases between the germline ends. CDR3 bases: TGTGCCAGCAGCGGCAGGGGGGCCAAGGGGACCCAGTACTTC. As protein: CASSGRGAKGTQYF.

This rearrangement joins TRBV5-8 to TRBJ2-3; D might be TRBD1 (5 bases). The CDR3 sequence is 16 residues long. V gave up 0 bases and J gave up 1 base, with 12 bases separating them. From germline, CDR1 is SGHTS and CDR2 YDEGEE. DNA for the CDR3: TGTGCCAGCAGCTTGGGCAGGGCCTTAGGCACAGATACGCAGTATTTT. Residues: CASSLGRALGTDTQYF.

V and J are TRBV4-2 and TRBJ1-2; the D gene is possibly TRBD1 (5 bases). From germline, CDR1 is LGHNA and CDR2 YNFKEQ. V dropped 0 bases and J dropped 4 bases, with 12 bases sitting between them. CDR3 length: 15 amino acids. CDR3 amino acids: CASSQDPGLVYGYTF. In nucleotides, the CDR3 is TGTGCCAGCAGCCAAGATCCAGGGTTGGTCTATGGCTACACCTTC.

This clone was found once. This sequence joins TRBV6-5 and TRBJ1-2; maybe TRBD1 (5 bases). The V end was cut by 8 bases, the J end by 3 bases, with 7 bases between. Germline CDR1 is MNHEY and CDR2 is SVGAGI. There are 11 residues in the CDR3. CDR3 sequence reads: CASEQDYGYTF. DNA of the CDR3: TGTGCCAGCGAACAGGACTATGGCTACACCTTC.

The chain carries TRBV29-1 and TRBJ1-4; 7 nucleotides match TRBD1. The V gene end was trimmed by 0 bases and the J gene end by 9 bases; junction bases not matched to a gene: 10. This CDR3 is built from 15 residues. In germline, CDR1 is SQVTM, CDR2 ANQGSEA. The CDR3 DNA reads as TGCAGCGTTGAAGACCCTCAGGGGGAGGAGAAAAAACTGTTTTTT. Translated: CSVEDPQGEEKKLFF.

The chain is built from TRBV5-1 and TRBJ1-6, with 10 bases aligning to TRBD1. This CDR3 has 15 residues. V lost 4 bases, J lost 10 bases, and 8 bases stayed unmatched. Germline V gene lookup returns CDR1 SGHRS and CDR2 YFSETQ. The CDR3 DNA is TGCGCCAGCAGCGACCGGGACAGGGGCTACTCACCCCTCCACTTT. Protein product: CASSDRDRGYSPLHF.

The chain recombines TRBV7-9 with TRBJ1-3; 7 bases agree with TRBD1. CDR1 and CDR2 (germline): SEHNR, FQNEAQ (reference sequence). There are 15 residues in the CDR3. V trimming: 5 bases; J trimming: 3 bases; junction bases outside the gene matches: 7. CDR3 coding DNA: TGTGCCAGCAGCCAGGGACAGCATATTGGAAACACCATATATTTT. This gives the protein CASSQGQHIGNTIYF.

J is TRBJ2-5 and V is TRBV13, with 7 bases aligning to TRBD2. Germline CDR1 PRHDT, CDR2 FYEKMQ (reference sequence). The CDR3 covers 15 residues. The junction had 13 bases not matched to a gene; V was cut back by 9 bases and J by 3 bases. The CDR3 loop reads CASPRSREGKETQYF. DNA of the CDR3: TGTGCCAGTCCCAGATCTAGGGAGGGGAAAGAGACCCAGTACTTC.

The chain employs TRBV5-1 and TRBJ2-2; 7 bases align to TRBD2. Germline V gives CDR1 SGHRS, CDR2 YFSETQ. The junction had 3 bases not matched to a gene; V was cut back by 4 bases and J by 6 bases. The length of the CDR3 is 13 residues. The CDR3 sequence: CASSAGRAGELFF. The CDR3 DNA reads as TGCGCCAGCAGCGCTGGGAGGGCCGGGGAGCTGTTTTTT.

The chain combines TRBV6-5 with TRBJ1-1; D gene uncertain. Trimming pared 6 bases from V and 6 bases from J, leaving 17 bases between. Germline lookup yields CDR1 MNHEY and CDR2 SVGAGI. The CDR3 length is 14 residues. CDR3 DNA sequence: TGTGCCAGCAGGAACATAGAGGGCAGGCCTGAAGCTTTCTTT. This gives the protein CASRNIEGRPEAFF.

The chain employs TRBV3-1 (or the pseudogene TRBV3-2) and TRBJ2-1; D is undetermined. The CDR3 has 14 amino acids. Germline V gene sequence: CDR1 LGHDT, CDR2 YNNKEL (reference sequence). V lost 0 bases, J lost 2 bases, and 5 bases lay in between. The CDR3 spells CASSQDGPYNEQFF. CDR3 nucleotide sequence: TGTGCCAGCAGCCAAGATGGCCCCTACAATGAGCAGTTCTTC.

The rearrangement uses TRBV5-5 and TRBJ1-6; no clear D. The germline V gene encodes CDR1 SGHKS and CDR2 YYEKEE (reference sequence). V was pared by 3 bases and J by 8 bases, with 15 bases between. This CDR3 contains 15 residues. Written as DNA, the CDR3 is TGTGCCAGCAGCTCGGGGAACCGGGCTGATTCACCCCTCCACTTT. It translates to CASSSGNRADSPLHF.

V is TRBV2 and J is TRBJ2-5, with a tentative D call TRBD2 (5 bases). The CDR3 covers 15 residues. From germline, CDR1 is SNHLY and CDR2 FYNNEI. V dropped 10 bases and J dropped 0 bases, with 18 bases sitting between them. In DNA form, the CDR3 reads TGTGCCACCCGGCCTGGACTCCTGTACCAAGAGACCCAGTACTTC. This gives the protein CATRPGLLYQETQYF. The variable domain in full, completed from reference TRBV2 and TRBJ2-5, reads EPEVTQTPSHQVTQMGQEVILRCVPISNHLYFYWYRQILGQKVEFLVSFYNNEISEKSEIFDDQFSVERPDGSNFTLKIRSTKLEDSAMYFCATRPGLLYQETQYFGPGTRLLVL.

J is TRBJ2-5 and V is TRBV6-5, with 9 positions matching TRBD1. In germline, CDR1 is MNHEY, CDR2 SVGAGI. This CDR3 has 15 amino acids. Trimming at V came to 6 bases and at J to 4 bases, leaving 9 bases not matched to a gene. The CDR3 DNA is TGTGCCAGCAGCCCGTTACAGGGGGCGGCAGAGACCCAGTACTTC. Its protein is CASSPLQGAAETQYF.

The V call is TRBV9, the J call TRBJ2-3; TRBD2 aligns across 9 bases. The CDR3 has 16 amino acids. Germline lookup yields CDR1 SGDLS and CDR2 YYNGEE. J was trimmed by 5 bases and V by 1 base; bases with no gene match: 8. This CDR3 is CASSVFGRGGGDTQYF. CDR3 sequence (DNA): TGTGCCAGCAGCGTATTCGGGCGGGGGGGAGGAGATACGCAGTATTTT.

The chain recombines TRBV7-2 with TRBJ1-2; no clear D. CDR1 is SGHTA, CDR2 FQGNSA, per germline. The CDR3 is 13 residues long. V was cut by 5 bases and J by 7 bases, with 14 bases left in between. CDR3: CASSLDWSLGYTF. The DNA for the CDR3 is TGTGCCAGCAGCCTGGACTGGAGCCTTGGCTACACCTTC.

The CDR3 here is CASSLGLTGSNTQYF. In DNA form, the CDR3 reads TGCGCCAGCAGCTTGGGGCTGACAGGGTCAAATACGCAGTATTTT. This chain links TRBV5-1 with TRBJ2-3; TRBD1 matches 7 bases. Germline values: CDR1 SGHRS, CDR2 YFSETQ. V gave up 0 bases and J gave up 7 bases; unmatched junction bases: 8. CDR3 length: 15 residues.

The chain carries TRBV7-9 and TRBJ1-3, with D possibly being TRBD1 (5 bases). Trimming removed 1 base at V and 3 bases at J, with 10 bases between. This CDR3 is built from 15 residues. From germline, CDR1 is SEHNR and CDR2 FQNEAQ (reference sequence). The DNA for the CDR3 is TGTGCCAGCAGCTTAGATGTGACAGATGGAAACACCATATATTTT. It translates to CASSLDVTDGNTIYF.

V and J are TRBV11-3 and TRBJ2-4; TRBD1 might be the D (6 bases). This CDR3 has 13 residues. Germline-derived CDR1 and CDR2 are SGHNT and YENEEA. V was clipped by 5 bases and J by 5 bases, with 10 bases between them. The CDR3 sequence is CASSDRQENIQYF. The CDR3 DNA reads as TGTGCCAGCAGCGACAGACAGGAAAACATTCAGTACTTC.

J is TRBJ1-1 and V is TRBV6-5, with D maybe TRBD1 (6 bases). V lost 5 bases and J lost 4, with 11 bases in between. The CDR3 spans 13 residues. Germline V lookup: CDR1 MNHEY, CDR2 SVGAGI. CDR3 sequence: CASSLQGSTEAFF. CDR3 DNA sequence: TGTGCCAGCAGTCTACAGGGTAGCACTGAAGCTTTCTTT.

The chain has TRBV5-6 and TRBJ1-6; weak D call: TRBD1 (5 bases). The germline V gene encodes CDR1 SGHDT and CDR2 YYEEEE. The CDR3 loop spans 17 amino acids. With 1 base removed from V and 6 bases from J, the gap between germline ends came to 17 bases. In nucleotides, the CDR3 is TGTGCCAGCAGCTTGATGACGGGGCGGAGGGGTAATTCACCCCTCCACTTT. Translated: CASSLMTGRRGNSPLHF.

The chain links TRBV3-1 (or the pseudogene TRBV3-2) to TRBJ2-1; D is undetermined. Trimming took off 8 bases at V and 9 bases at J, with 14 bases between the two ends. The CDR3 covers 12 residues. Germline-derived CDR1 and CDR2 are LGHDT and YNNKEL (reference sequence). CDR3 region: CASSRGWAEQFF. CDR3 coding DNA: TGTGCCAGCTCCCGTGGGTGGGCTGAGCAGTTCTTC.

This clone was observed a handful of times. The chain has TRBV9 and TRBJ1-1, with D tentatively TRBD1 (6 bases). From germline, CDR1 is SGDLS and CDR2 YYNGEE. Trimming pared 3 bases from V and 3 bases from J, leaving 21 bases between. This CDR3 is built from 17 residues. The CDR3 DNA follows: TGTGCCAGCAGCGGCCCCTCCCTCGGGGGGCATGACACTGAAGCTTTCTTT. It codes for CASSGPSLGGHDTEAFF.

The J gene is TRBJ2-7, the V gene TRBV12-5; perhaps TRBD2 as D (6 bases). Per the germline V gene, CDR1 is LGHNT and CDR2 is FRNRAP. The CDR3 extends over 16 amino acids. Trimming shortened V by 0 bases and J by 6 bases, and 18 bases separated the two germline ends. CDR3: CASGLVLGLSPSEQYF. The CDR3 region has the DNA TGTGCTAGTGGTTTGGTTCTGGGACTCTCTCCCAGCGAGCAGTACTTC.